One sample yielded the 17 T cell receptor beta chains listed below, sequenced in a study of blood T cell repertoires in COVID-19. Measured with immunoSEQ multiplex PCR; TCRdb has only the in-frame clones, and not every one. The sample records some 30,000 clones, around 91% being singletons. Specimen: peripheral blood. These TCRs come from a man between 60 and 75 years old with active COVID-19.

The chain is built from TRBV7-3 and TRBJ2-1, with 14 bases fitting TRBD2. Trimming removed 5 bases from V and 0 bases from J; junction bases left unmatched: 6. In germline, CDR1 is SGHTA, CDR2 FQGTGA. The CDR3 runs 18 residues. The CDR3 DNA follows: TGTGCCAGCAGCAACCCGGGACTAGCGGGAGTCTCCTACAATGAGCAGTTCTTC. Residues: CASSNPGLAGVSYNEQFF. Filled out from reference TRBV7-3 and TRBJ2-1, the complete variable domain reads GAGVSQTPSNKVTEKGKYVELRCDPISGHTALYWYRQSLGQGPEFLIYFQGTGAADDSGLPNDRFFAVRPEGSVSTLKIQRTERGDSAVYLCASSNPGLAGVSYNEQFFGPGTRLTVL.

This chain links TRBV7-2 with TRBJ1-1; TRBD1 agrees at 7 bases. The CDR3 has 13 residues. Germline assignment: CDR1 SGHTA and CDR2 FQGNSA. J gave up 7 bases and V 5 bases, and 7 bases lay outside the gene matches. The DNA for the CDR3 is TGTGCCAGCAGCCGACAGGGTTACGGTGAAGCTTTCTTT. Its protein is CASSRQGYGEAFF.

The V call is TRBV25-1, the J call TRBJ2-5, with D possibly TRBD2 on 5 matching bases. V lost 8 bases and J 4 bases, leaving 14 bases between the germline ends. The germline gives CDR1 MGHDK, CDR2 SYGVNS. The CDR3 extends over 13 amino acids. CDR3 DNA sequence: TGTGCCAGCCGCTCCGGGGTTTTAGAGACCCAGTACTTC. This gives the protein CASRSGVLETQYF.

The rearrangement uses TRBV10-2 and TRBJ2-3, with TRBD2 as a possible D gene (7 bases). Trimming stripped 4 bases from V and 4 bases from J, with 15 bases between. This CDR3 is built from 15 residues. From germline, CDR1 is WSHSY and CDR2 SAAADI. The CDR3 coding sequence is TGCGCCAGCAGTGGGGGCGGGGGCGACGCAGATACGCAGTATTTT. This codes for CASSGGGGDADTQYF.

The chain employs TRBV5-1 and TRBJ1-4; 8 bases fit TRBD1. The CDR3 is made up of 14 amino acids. V trimming: 4 bases; J trimming: 10 bases; junction bases outside the gene matches: 9. Germline assignment: CDR1 SGHRS and CDR2 YFSETQ. The CDR3, as DNA: TGCGCCAGCAGCGAGGGACAGGCCGTCGGAAAACTGTTTTTT. Translation: CASSEGQAVGKLFF.

The chain joins TRBV10-3 to TRBJ2-1; 10 bases fit TRBD1. CDR1 ENHRY and CDR2 SYGVKD come from the germline V gene. J was trimmed by 5 bases and V by 8 bases; bases with no gene match: 3. CDR3 size: 13 residues. CDR3 residues: CAILGTGDNEQFF. CDR3 nucleotide sequence: TGTGCCATCCTCGGGACAGGGGACAATGAGCAGTTCTTC.

CDR3 in amino acids: CASSVAGEIGNTIYF. CDR3 nucleotides: TGTGCCAGCAGCGTAGCGGGGGAGATTGGAAACACCATATATTTT. The chain links TRBV9 to TRBJ1-3; D possibly corresponds to TRBD1 (5 bases). Germline lookup yields CDR1 SGDLS and CDR2 YYNGEE. The CDR3 runs 15 residues. Between the trimmed V and J ends, which lost 0 bases and 3 bases, there was a span of 10 bases.

The rearrangement links TRBV5-6 to TRBJ2-1; TRBD2 might be the D (6 bases). Trimming removed 0 bases from V and 16 bases from J, with 20 bases in between. Germline V gene sequence: CDR1 SGHDT, CDR2 YYEEEE. CDR3 length: 14 residues. CDR3 residues: CASSLAVSSAVLFF. The CDR3 region has the DNA TGTGCCAGCAGCTTGGCCGTCTCTAGCGCAGTATTATTCTTC. The variable domain in full, with the rest retrieved from reference TRBV5-6 and TRBJ2-1, is DAGVTQSPTHLIKTRGQQVTLRCSPKSGHDTVSWYQQALGQGPQFIFQYYEEEERQRGNFPDRFSGHQFPNYSSELNVNALLLGDSALYLCASSLAVSSAVLFFGPGTRLTVL.

The chain has TRBV5-1 and TRBJ2-1; no clear D. V shed 4 bases and J shed 0 bases, with 17 bases lying between them. The germline CDR1 and CDR2 sequences are SGHRS and YFSETQ. CDR3 size: 17 residues. Here the CDR3 reads CASSPLQHASSYNEQFF. The CDR3 bases are TGCGCCAGCAGCCCTCTACAACACGCTAGCTCCTACAATGAGCAGTTCTTC.

The rearrangement links TRBV30 to TRBJ2-7, with 7 bases fitting TRBD1. The CDR3 sequence is 13 residues long. Per the germline V gene, CDR1 is GTSNPN and CDR2 is SVGIG (reference sequence). The V gene end was trimmed by 4 bases and the J gene end by 5 bases; junction bases not matched to a gene: 8. The CDR3 DNA reads as TGTGCCTGGACTGGAGACAGGGATAACGAGCAGTACTTC. This encodes CAWTGDRDNEQYF. Full variable domain (remainder filled in from reference TRBV30 and TRBJ2-7): SQTIHQWPATLVQPVGSPLSLECTVEGTSNPNLYWYRQAAGRGLQLLFYSVGIGQISSEVPQNLSASRPQDRQFILSSKKLLLSDSGFYLCAWTGDRDNEQYFGPGTRLTVT.

V gene TRBV5-6 combines with J gene TRBJ2-7; TRBD1 matches 10 bases. The V gene's germline CDR1 is SGHDT and CDR2 YYEEEE. The CDR3 runs to 17 residues. J lost 5 bases, V lost 4 bases, and 15 bases had no gene match. CDR3 bases: TGTGCCAGCAGCGCCGACTGGGGACAGGGGAGGAGGCACGAGCAGTACTTC. This gives the protein CASSADWGQGRRHEQYF.

The chain combines TRBV9 with TRBJ1-1; D gene uncertain. The germline V gene encodes CDR1 SGDLS and CDR2 YYNGEE. V lost 3 bases to trimming and J lost 8 bases, with 14 bases between them. CDR3 size: 13 residues. The CDR3 protein is CASSASEGQEAFF. The CDR3 DNA sequence: TGTGCCAGCAGCGCCTCAGAGGGCCAGGAAGCTTTCTTT.

V is TRBV6-1 and J is TRBJ1-3; possible D gene TRBD1, 5 bases. V lost 1 base to trimming and J lost 11 bases, with 15 bases between them. The CDR3 runs to 14 residues. The germline gives CDR1 MNHNS, CDR2 SASEGT. The CDR3 DNA sequence: TGTGCCAGCAGTGAAGTGAACAGCTTCAGGGCCATATATTTT. It codes for CASSEVNSFRAIYF.

This chain joins TRBV5-1 and TRBJ2-5; 8 positions agree with TRBD1. The CDR3 runs to 17 residues. V lost 1 base, J lost 5 bases, and 13 bases stayed unmatched. Germline-derived CDR1 and CDR2 are SGHRS and YFSETQ. The CDR3 DNA is TGCGCCAGCAGCTTGTGGCGGACAGGGAGGTCAACGGAGACCCAGTACTTC. This sequence encodes CASSLWRTGRSTETQYF.

This rearrangement joins TRBV19 to TRBJ2-1; 9 bases agree with TRBD1. The CDR3 length is 15 residues. Germline V gene data show CDR1 as LNHDA and CDR2 as SQIVND (reference sequence). Trimming took 9 bases from V and 6 from J; bases not matched to a gene: 12. The CDR3 sequence is CASRDRATLLNEQFF. The CDR3 region has the DNA TGTGCCAGCAGGGACAGGGCCACCCTTCTCAATGAGCAGTTCTTC.

The chain carries TRBV6-5 and TRBJ1-5, with D possibly being TRBD1 (6 bases). The CDR3 covers 14 residues. CDR1 is MNHEY and CDR2 is SVGAGI in the germline V gene. Trimming removed 7 bases from V and 6 bases from J, with 16 bases in between. CDR3 DNA sequence: TGTGCCAGCACCCCGGGAGGGGGGGGTCAGCCCCAGCATTTT. It specifies CASTPGGGGQPQHF.

J is TRBJ2-5 and V is TRBV18, with TRBD1 as a possible D gene (6 bases). Trimming shortened V by 1 base and J by 1 base, and 7 bases separated the two germline ends. Germline loops: CDR1 KGHSH, CDR2 LQKENI. The CDR3 sequence is 14 residues long. For the CDR3, the DNA is TGTGCCAGCTCACCACGGGACACCCAAGAGACCCAGTACTTC. Its protein product is CASSPRDTQETQYF.